The entry below gives a single T cell receptor (beta chain) sequence along with its context. This entry comes from a study of blood T cell repertoires in COVID-19. At the level of the study: COVID-19 samples from acute and convalescent phases originated in the United States, Italy and Spain.

The protocol was immunoSEQ multiplex PCR, while the TCRdb copy is restricted to in-frame clones and leaves out a portion. The sample has roughly 570,000 clones, about 89% seen once. Trimming pared 5 bases from V and 4 bases from J, leaving 8 bases between. The CDR3 has 12 amino acids. Germline V lookup: CDR1 WSHSY, CDR2 SAAADI. The sequenced sample consisted of peripheral blood. The rearrangement uses TRBV10-2 and TRBJ1-2; D possibly corresponds to TRBD1 (5 bases). The sequence was obtained from a woman between 50 and 59 years old with COVID-19, enrolled during active disease. The CDR3 DNA follows: TGCGCCAGCAGTCCCGACAGCTATGGCTACACCTTC. Protein: CASSPDSYGYTF.